The T cell receptor (gamma chain) described here comes from a study of Vδ1+ human thymocytes listed by TCRdb under 2018. About the investigation overall: mRNA-level TRG and TRD CDR3 repertoires of highly purified Vdelta1+ thymocytes from young children were characterised as a data resource. The multiplex-based CDR3 amplicon strategy had previously been validated against 5'RACE-based CDR3 amplicon generation methods. Broader findings and caveats from the paper: Unlike the oligoclonal repertoires in peripheral blood, the thymic TRG and TRD repertoires appeared highly polyclonal, with Gaussian CDR3 length distributions. Although sort purity was high, roughly 20% of thymic TRD sequences were Vdelta2 (with a few Vdelta3), in contrast to the peripheral blood Vdelta1+ controls. Many TRG clonotypes were found to be shared between donors (up to roughly 6.9x10^3), whereas TRD repertoires were found to be essentially private (max roughly 120 shared). Donors did not cluster by age or sex, so the analyses were not stratified by age or sex. The authors advised highly purified populations and single-cell validation, since unexpected Vdelta2 sequences could cause misinterpretation of bulk repertoire data.

Thymic samples were depleted of alphabeta T cells, then CD3+ TCRVdelta1+ TCRVdelta2- thymocytes were FACS-sorted. A purity of about 96% to 99.6% was achieved for sorted Vdelta1+ thymocytes. Thymic specimens came from 8 or 9 paediatric patients undergoing corrective cardiac surgery, aged from about 5 days to 16 months. After the thymic tissue was dispersed, mononuclear cells were isolated using a Histopaque-1077 density gradient. Staining used anti-TCRVdelta1 clone TS8.2, anti-TCRVdelta2 clone B6, anti-CD3 clone HIT3a and anti-TCRalphabeta clone IP26 antibodies. This clone was seen only a few times. The clone's antigen remains unknown. No base quality values were provided; no much bigger clone lies one nucleotide off. RNA was isolated using the RNeasy mini kit, and reverse transcription was performed with Superscript III. CDR3 amplicons were produced by multiplex PCR using pooled V-gene forward primers and a constant-region reverse primer with Illumina adaptor overhangs. After gel purification, the amplicons were indexed with Nextera index primers over about 8 extra PCR cycles and then purified using AMPure XP beads. The libraries were sequenced on an Illumina MiSeq using paired-end 250 bp reads, dual indexing and a 20% PhiX spike-in. In the original analysis: FastQC was used to check read quality, and ea-utils fastq-join was used to merge TRG read pairs. Annotation of sequences was performed with IMGT/HighV-QUEST, only productive sequences with unambiguous V-gene assignment were retained, and clonotypes were defined by identical CDR3 sequence. For downstream analysis, the tools were VDJtools 1.1.1, tcR 2.2.3, Treemap and vegan Shannon diversity in R 3.4.4. In TCRdb, clones were called once more from the public reads by CATT, and rows of identical DNA were later combined. The V and J calls reflect TCRdb's pipeline rather than the authors' work. This sample has about 36,000 gamma-chain clones in its table, and 20% of those were observed once. The ten largest clones add up to 1.9% of the sample.

The germline V gene provides CDR1 EGSNGY and CDR2 YDSYNSKV. The germline V end is reduced by 1 base and the J end by 10 bases; junction bases left unmatched: 16. The CDR3 goes from the cysteine to the phenylalanine over 15 residues. Only the CDR3 region is kept as DNA, spanning 45 bases read in frame from base 1. The source of this sequence is a girl in the first two years of life who had congenital heart surgery. Rearrangement joined TRGV2 to TRGJ1 or TRGJ2. Sequences were obtained from Vdelta1+ gamma-delta thymocytes from the thymus. The intended sense of this specimen's cell subset or site label: FACS-sorted CD3+ TCRalphabeta- TCRVdelta1+ TCRVdelta2- thymocytes. At the DNA level, the sequence is TGTGCCACCTGGGACGGCCTGTGGGGGGAGAGGAAGAAACTCTTT. This encodes CATWDGLWGERKKLF.